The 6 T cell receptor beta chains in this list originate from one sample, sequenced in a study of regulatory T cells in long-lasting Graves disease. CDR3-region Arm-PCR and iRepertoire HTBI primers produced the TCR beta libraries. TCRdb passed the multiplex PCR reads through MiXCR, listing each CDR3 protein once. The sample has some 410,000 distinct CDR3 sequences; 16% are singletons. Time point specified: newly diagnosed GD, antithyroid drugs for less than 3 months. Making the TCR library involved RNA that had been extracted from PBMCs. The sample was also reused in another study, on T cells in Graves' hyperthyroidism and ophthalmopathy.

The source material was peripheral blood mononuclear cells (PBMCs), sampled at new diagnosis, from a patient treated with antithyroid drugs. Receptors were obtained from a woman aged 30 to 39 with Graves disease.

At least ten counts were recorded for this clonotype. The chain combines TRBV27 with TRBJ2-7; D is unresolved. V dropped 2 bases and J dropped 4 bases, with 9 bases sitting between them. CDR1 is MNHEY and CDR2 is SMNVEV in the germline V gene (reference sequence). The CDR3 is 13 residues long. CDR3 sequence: CASSLGWLYEQYF. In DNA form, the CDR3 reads TGTGCCAGCAGTTTAGGGTGGTTGTACGAGCAGTACTTC.

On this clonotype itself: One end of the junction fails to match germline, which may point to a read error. The CDR3 nucleotides are TGTGCCAGCAGCAAGGGACTAGCGGACTACAATGAGCAGTTCTTC. Encoded protein: CASSKGLADYNEQFF. The chain couples TRBV5-1 to TRBJ2-1; 11 nucleotides agree with TRBD2. The CDR3 extends over 15 amino acids. Germline lookup yields CDR1 SGHRS and CDR2 YFSETQ.

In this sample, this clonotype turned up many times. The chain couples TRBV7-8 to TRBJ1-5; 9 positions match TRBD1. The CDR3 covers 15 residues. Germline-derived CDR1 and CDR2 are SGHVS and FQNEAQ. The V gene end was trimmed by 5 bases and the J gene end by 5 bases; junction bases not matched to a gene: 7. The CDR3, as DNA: TGTGCCAGCAGCCCGTGGCGGGACAGGGATCAGCCCCAGCATTTT. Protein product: CASSPWRDRDQPQHF. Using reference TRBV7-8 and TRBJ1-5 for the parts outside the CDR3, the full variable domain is GAGVSQSPRYKVAKRGQDVALRCDPISGHVSLFWYQQALGQGPEFLTYFQNEAQLDKSGLPSDRFFAERPEGSVSTLKIQRTQQEDSAVYLCASSPWRDRDQPQHFGDGTRLSIL.

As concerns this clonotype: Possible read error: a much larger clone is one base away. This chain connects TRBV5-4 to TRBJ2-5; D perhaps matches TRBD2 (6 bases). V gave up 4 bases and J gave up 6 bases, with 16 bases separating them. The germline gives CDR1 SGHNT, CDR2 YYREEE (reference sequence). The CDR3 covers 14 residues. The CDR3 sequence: CASSRRLDGQTQYF. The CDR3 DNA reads TGTGCCAGCAGCCGGCGACTAGACGGGCAGACCCAGTACTTC. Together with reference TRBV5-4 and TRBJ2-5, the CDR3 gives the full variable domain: ETGVTQSPTHLIKTRGQQVTLRCSSQSGHNTVSWYQQALGQGPQFIFQYYREEENGRGNFPPRFSGLQFPNYSSELNVNALELDDSALYLCASSRRLDGQTQYFGPGTRLLVL.

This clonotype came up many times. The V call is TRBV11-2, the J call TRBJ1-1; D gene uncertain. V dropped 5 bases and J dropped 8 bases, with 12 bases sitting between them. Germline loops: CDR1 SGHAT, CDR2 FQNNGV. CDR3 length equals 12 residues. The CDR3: CASSHEATEAFF. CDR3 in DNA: TGTGCCAGCAGCCACGAAGCGACAGAAGCTTTCTTT.

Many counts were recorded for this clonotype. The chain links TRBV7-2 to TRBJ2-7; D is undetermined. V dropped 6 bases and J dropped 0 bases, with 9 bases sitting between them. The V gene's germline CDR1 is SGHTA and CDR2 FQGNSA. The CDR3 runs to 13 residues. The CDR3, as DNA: TGTGCCAGCAGGGCATTAAGCTCCTACGAGCAGTACTTC. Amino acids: CASRALSSYEQYF.